A single sample gave rise to the 32 T cell receptor beta chains below, sequenced in a study of blood T cell repertoires in COVID-19. Method: immunoSEQ multiplex PCR; TCRdb's copy keeps in-frame clones and lacks some. The sample yields around 250,000 clones, around 80% seen once. The sequenced sample was peripheral blood. Receptor source: a man older than 75 with acute or convalescent COVID-19.

V gene TRBV2 combines with J gene TRBJ2-5; D is perhaps TRBD1 (6 bases). The germline CDR1 and CDR2 sequences are SNHLY and FYNNEI. V was cut by 2 bases and J by 2 bases, with 12 bases left in between. The CDR3 contains 15 residues. CDR3 sequence: CASSERGQLQETQYF. In DNA form, the CDR3 reads TGTGCCAGCAGTGAAAGAGGACAGTTACAAGAGACCCAGTACTTC.

The chain couples TRBV11-2 to TRBJ2-7, with 8 bases identical to TRBD2. This CDR3 comprises 16 residues. V trimming: 6 bases; J trimming: 2 bases; junction bases outside the gene matches: 12. The germline gives CDR1 SGHAT, CDR2 FQNNGV. CDR3 in DNA: TGTGCCAGCAGACGGGGGGGCGGGGGCCCACCCTACGAGCAGTACTTC. As protein: CASRRGGGGPPYEQYF.

This chain connects TRBV21-1 to TRBJ2-1; the D call in the table, TRBD1, was not verified against the DNA. TRBV21-1 constitutes a pseudogene. This CDR3 is built from 16 residues. The CDR3 DNA reads TGTGCCAGCAGCAACTCGACAAAGAGCTCCTACAATGAGCAGTTCTTC. It is translated as CASSNSTKSSYNEQFF.

This chain uses TRBV20-1 with TRBJ2-7; the match to TRBD1 covers 8 bases. CDR1 and CDR2 (germline): DFQATT, SNEGSKA (reference sequence). This CDR3 contains 11 residues. Trimming cost V 5 bases and J 7 bases; bases outside gene matches: 4. CDR3 bases: TGCAGTGCTGGGGGACAGGTGGAGCAGTACTTC. Translated, it gives CSAGGQVEQYF.

The chain recombines TRBV5-1 with TRBJ1-1, with TRBD1 as a possible D gene (6 bases). This CDR3 comprises 13 residues. From germline, CDR1 is SGHRS and CDR2 YFSETQ. V was trimmed by 4 bases and J by 4 bases, leaving 11 bases between them. CDR3 residues: CASSMPGVTEAFF. The DNA for the CDR3 is TGCGCCAGCAGCATGCCAGGGGTCACTGAAGCTTTCTTT.

There are a few counts of this clone. V and J are TRBV2 and TRBJ1-1; D possibly corresponds to TRBD1 (5 bases). This CDR3 is 15 amino acids long. V lost 6 bases to trimming and J lost 0 bases, with 14 bases between them. From germline, CDR1 is SNHLY and CDR2 FYNNEI. Here the CDR3 DNA reads TGTGCCAGCAGCGCGGGACTTCCCATGAACACTGAAGCTTTCTTT. It yields the protein CASSAGLPMNTEAFF.

The V and J genes are TRBV3-1 (or the pseudogene TRBV3-2) and TRBJ1-6; TRBD1 matches at 11 bases. V gave up 4 bases and J gave up 9 bases; unmatched junction bases: 2. From germline, CDR1 is LGHDT and CDR2 YNNKEL (reference sequence). The CDR3 runs to 14 residues. The CDR3 region has the DNA TGTGCCAGCAGCCGGGGACAGGGGGGTTCACCCCTCCACTTT. It encodes CASSRGQGGSPLHF.

Regarding this clone: The junction departs from the called germline gene at one end, perhaps through a read error. V gene TRBV2 combines with J gene TRBJ1-1; 7 bases agree with TRBD1. Germline CDR1 is SNHLY and CDR2 is FYNNEI. The CDR3 runs to 15 residues. Written as DNA, the CDR3 is TGTGCCAGCAGTCCCACTGACAGGGAGAACAGTGAAGCTTTCTTT. Translated: CASSPTDRENSEAFF.

This clone has only a few counts. The CDR3: CASGPLAGLNTGELFF. The DNA for the CDR3 is TGTGCCAGCGGTCCATTAGCGGGATTGAACACCGGGGAGCTGTTTTTT. The V and J genes are TRBV27 and TRBJ2-2; 8 nucleotides line up with TRBD2. This CDR3 contains 16 residues. Germline-derived CDR1 and CDR2 are MNHEY and SMNVEV (reference sequence). After removal of 8 bases from V and 1 base from J, the junction contained 9 bases not matched to a gene.

This chain connects TRBV3-1 (or the pseudogene TRBV3-2) to TRBJ2-4; TRBD1 matches 7 bases. There are 15 residues in the CDR3. The germline gives CDR1 LGHDT, CDR2 YNNKEL (reference sequence). J lost 7 bases, V lost 2 bases, and 8 bases had no gene match. The CDR3 sequence is CASSQNPGQWNIQYF. For the CDR3, the DNA is TGTGCCAGCAGCCAAAACCCGGGACAGTGGAACATTCAGTACTTC.

V usage is TRBV6-5 and J usage is TRBJ1-4; 7 bases line up with TRBD1. Germline CDR1 reads MNHEY; CDR2 reads SVGAGI. V dropped 5 bases and J dropped 7; count of bases not matched to a gene: 7. This CDR3 spans 14 amino acids. CDR3 in amino acids: CASSQTGVGEKLFF. As DNA, the CDR3 is TGTGCCAGCAGTCAAACAGGGGTTGGTGAAAAACTGTTTTTT.

V usage is TRBV2 and J usage is TRBJ2-3, with 7 bases matching TRBD1. The CDR3 sequence is 13 residues long. The germline V gene has CDR1 SNHLY and CDR2 FYNNEI. CDR3 nucleotide sequence: TGTGCTTCCAGTGAGGGGGCAACAGATACGCAGTATTTT. It yields the protein CASSEGATDTQYF.

Written as DNA, the CDR3 is TGTGCCAGCAGTGAAGAGCGGGAGTGGAACAATGAGCAGTTCTTC. Its protein product is CASSEEREWNNEQFF. The genes are TRBV2 and TRBJ2-1, with TRBD2 matching over 8 bases. J gave up 5 bases and V 1 base, and 4 bases lay outside the gene matches. The CDR3 totals 15 residues. CDR1 is SNHLY, CDR2 FYNNEI, per germline.

V and J are TRBV5-4 and TRBJ2-3; 8 bases line up with TRBD2. The CDR3 has 15 amino acids. Germline CDR1 reads SGHNT; CDR2 reads YYREEE (reference sequence). Trimming at V came to 0 bases and at J to 1 base, leaving 1 base not matched to a gene. The CDR3 DNA sequence: TGTGCCAGCAGCTTGGACGGGGGGGGCACAGATACGCAGTATTTT. Its protein is CASSLDGGGTDTQYF.

The chain links TRBV2 to TRBJ1-2; D is unclear. The V and J ends lost 6 bases and 10 bases respectively, with 15 bases between them. CDR3 size: 12 residues. Germline lookup yields CDR1 SNHLY and CDR2 FYNNEI. The CDR3 region is CASSEIPNPYTF. The CDR3 region has the DNA TGTGCCAGCAGCGAGATCCCCAACCCCTACACCTTC.

The V gene is TRBV15, the J gene TRBJ2-4; perhaps TRBD2 as D (5 bases). CDR3 size: 15 residues. The germline CDR1 and CDR2 sequences are LNHNV and YYDKDF (reference sequence). V was cut by 3 bases and J by 1 base, with 10 bases left in between. CDR3: CATSSSGVAKNIQYF. The DNA for the CDR3 is TGTGCCACCAGCAGCTCCGGGGTCGCCAAAAACATTCAGTACTTC.

This chain links TRBV19 with TRBJ2-5; D not resolved. V was shortened by 1 base and J by 0 bases, with 3 bases between the two germline ends. Germline CDR1 and CDR2: LNHDA and SQIVND (reference sequence). This CDR3 comprises 13 residues. The CDR3 nucleotides read TGTGCCAGTAGTATAGTTAACCAAGAGACCCAGTACTTC. Translating it yields CASSIVNQETQYF.

The chain uses TRBV23-1 and TRBJ2-1, with 8 bases that match TRBD2. TRBV23-1 is filed as an ORF, its function uncertain. The CDR3 length is 22 residues. V gave up 1 base and J gave up 0 bases; unmatched junction bases: 20. CDR3 DNA sequence: TGCGCCAGCAGTCAATTAATATTCTCCGGGACTAGACAAAACTTCTCCTACAATGAGCAGTTCTTC. Translated: CASSQLIFSGTRQNFSYNEQFF.

The chain carries TRBV19 and TRBJ2-2; TRBD1 matches 9 bases. CDR1 and CDR2 (germline): LNHDA, SQIVND (reference sequence). Germline trimming cut 5 bases from V and 5 bases from J; bases unmatched to any gene: 0. CDR3 length equals 13 residues. DNA of the CDR3: TGTGCCAGTAGTGGGACAGGGACCGGGGAGCTGTTTTTT. It yields the protein CASSGTGTGELFF.

The chain combines TRBV29-1 with TRBJ2-7; 10 bases line up with TRBD1. Trimming cost V 6 bases and J 5 bases; bases outside gene matches: 7. The CDR3 is made up of 13 amino acids. Germline V gives CDR1 SQVTM, CDR2 ANQGSEA. CDR3 protein: CSVTGTGVHEQYF. As DNA, the CDR3 is TGCAGCGTCACCGGGACAGGGGTTCACGAGCAGTACTTC.

The J gene is TRBJ2-3, the V gene TRBV15; D uncertain. V was shortened by 4 bases and J by 0 bases, with 8 bases between the two germline ends. The CDR3 is 14 amino acids. Germline values: CDR1 LNHNV, CDR2 YYDKDF (reference sequence). This chain's CDR3 is CATSIGGSTDTQYF. The CDR3 DNA reads TGTGCCACCAGCATAGGCGGCAGCACAGATACGCAGTATTTT.

V gene TRBV19 combines with J gene TRBJ2-2, with D possibly being TRBD2 (5 bases). The CDR3 contains 15 residues. Germline V gene lookup returns CDR1 LNHDA and CDR2 SQIVND (reference sequence). V gave up 7 bases and J gave up 4 bases, with 16 bases separating them. The CDR3 is CASIFSRAGTGELFF. Here the CDR3 DNA reads TGTGCCAGTATCTTTTCGAGGGCCGGCACCGGGGAGCTGTTTTTT.

Remarks on this clone: This specimen includes other DNA sequences encoding the same CDR3. The CDR3 loop is CASSISGGPYNEQFF. The CDR3 DNA reads TGTGCCAGTAGTATAAGCGGGGGGCCCTACAATGAGCAGTTCTTC. V usage is TRBV19 and J usage is TRBJ2-1; 9 bases are shared with TRBD2. Trimming cost V 2 bases and J 2 bases; bases outside gene matches: 1. The CDR3 contains 15 residues. Germline V gene sequence: CDR1 LNHDA, CDR2 SQIVND (reference sequence).

This sequence joins TRBV10-3 and TRBJ2-3, with D hard to call. CDR1 and CDR2 from the germline V gene are ENHRY and SYGVKD. V lost 10 bases, J lost 7 bases, and 12 bases lay in between. The CDR3 covers 11 residues. The CDR3 DNA is TGTGCCACCTCAGTTGAAAATACGCAGTATTTT. It encodes CATSVENTQYF.

The CDR3 sequence is CAISESDRLTSPVDTQYF. The CDR3 DNA reads TGTGCCATCAGTGAGTCCGACCGTCTGACATCCCCTGTGGATACGCAGTATTTT. The rearrangement joins TRBV10-3 to TRBJ2-3; D gene uncertain. CDR3 size: 18 residues. V lost 0 bases to trimming and J lost 6 bases, with 22 bases between them. Germline V gene lookup returns CDR1 ENHRY and CDR2 SYGVKD.

The chain joins TRBV28 to TRBJ2-7; D might be TRBD2 (6 bases). From germline, CDR1 is MDHEN and CDR2 SYDVKM. The V end lost 7 bases, the J end lost 4 bases, and 32 bases lay between the germline ends. There are 19 residues in the CDR3. This chain's CDR3 is CASTTFGGSFISVPYEQYF. The CDR3, as DNA: TGTGCCAGCACCACATTCGGGGGTTCCTTTATATCAGTCCCTTACGAGCAGTACTTC. Full variable domain (outside the CDR3, taken from reference TRBV28 and TRBJ2-7): DVKVTQSSRYLVKRTGEKVFLECVQDMDHENMFWYRQDPGLGLRLIYFSYDVKMKEKGDIPEGYSVSREKKERFSLILESASTNQTSMYLCASTTFGGSFISVPYEQYFGPGTRLTVT.

The V call is TRBV27, the J call TRBJ2-7; TRBD2 matches at 12 bases. Germline V CDR1 and CDR2: MNHEY, SMNVEV (reference sequence). V gave up 10 bases and J gave up 2 bases; unmatched junction bases: 3. This CDR3 has 13 amino acids. CDR3 residues: CATRLAGAYEQYF. Here the CDR3 DNA reads TGTGCCACTCGACTAGCGGGAGCCTACGAGCAGTACTTC.

The chain couples TRBV5-8 to TRBJ2-3; no clear D gene. The CDR3 extends over 14 amino acids. Per the germline V gene, CDR1 is SGHTS and CDR2 is YDEGEE. V lost 5 bases, J lost 1 base, and 11 bases lay in between. The CDR3 DNA sequence: TGTGCCAGCAGTGAGTTGGTTGGCACAGATACGCAGTATTTT. Residues: CASSELVGTDTQYF.

This chain uses TRBV19 with TRBJ2-1; D might be TRBD1 (5 bases). Trimming cost V 2 bases and J 5 bases, with 13 bases left between them. The CDR3 has 15 residues. Germline lookup yields CDR1 LNHDA and CDR2 SQIVND (reference sequence). For the CDR3, the DNA is TGTGCCAGTAGTATAAGGGGTGGTAAGGACAATGAGCAGTTCTTC. Protein sequence: CASSIRGGKDNEQFF.

The V gene is TRBV7-9, the J gene TRBJ2-3; D gene unclear. The germline V gene encodes CDR1 SEHNR and CDR2 FQNEAQ (reference sequence). The germline V and J ends were trimmed by 5 bases and 0 bases, with 9 bases remaining between them. The CDR3 length is 14 residues. CDR3 amino acids: CASSLSLSTDTQYF. CDR3 coding DNA: TGTGCCAGCAGCCTATCCTTAAGCACAGATACGCAGTATTTT.

CDR3 in amino acids: CASSSGGVMDEQFF. CDR3 DNA sequence: TGTGCCAGCTCATCAGGGGGAGTGATGGATGAGCAGTTCTTC. The chain combines TRBV18 with TRBJ2-1; the match to TRBD1 covers 7 bases. This CDR3 contains 14 residues. CDR1 KGHSH and CDR2 LQKENI come from the germline V gene. With V trimmed by 5 bases and J by 8 bases, 9 bases remained unmatched.

V is TRBV28 and J is TRBJ1-2; D is possibly TRBD1 (6 bases). Trimming left V 6 bases short and J 3 bases short, with 14 bases between. The CDR3 has 14 residues. CDR1 is MDHEN and CDR2 is SYDVKM in the germline V gene. In nucleotides, the CDR3 is TGTGCCAGCAGCGTGGGCAGGGGAGACTATGGCTACACCTTC. Translated, it gives CASSVGRGDYGYTF.